The clone carrying this T cell receptor beta chain was observed a single time. Trimming removed 2 bases at V and 0 bases at J, with 4 bases between. The CDR3 spans 13 residues. The germline gives CDR1 SGHTA, CDR2 FQGNSA. As originally analysed: Estimation of nucleated cell counts relied on the amplification of reference gene primers. Profiling relied on immunoSEQ multiplex PCR, and the TCRdb table lists in-frame clones only, not all of them. V and J calls plus clone size are reproduced from that table; the DNA served to infer D and trimming. In the table there are roughly 100,000 clones, under 75% of which are singletons. The sample comes from a study of blood T cell repertoires in COVID-19. The overall study: Some COVID-19 samples were acute and others convalescent; all came from the United States, Italy and Spain. PBMCs, B-cell-depleted T cells, or T cells provided the cDNA or gDNA that made up the material.

What was sequenced was peripheral blood. This chain links TRBV7-2 with TRBJ1-1; no firm D call. The receptor was derived from an elderly man with acute or convalescent COVID-19. The CDR3 spells CASSLTVNTEAFF. Here the CDR3 DNA reads TGTGCCAGCAGCTTAACGGTGAACACTGAAGCTTTCTTT.